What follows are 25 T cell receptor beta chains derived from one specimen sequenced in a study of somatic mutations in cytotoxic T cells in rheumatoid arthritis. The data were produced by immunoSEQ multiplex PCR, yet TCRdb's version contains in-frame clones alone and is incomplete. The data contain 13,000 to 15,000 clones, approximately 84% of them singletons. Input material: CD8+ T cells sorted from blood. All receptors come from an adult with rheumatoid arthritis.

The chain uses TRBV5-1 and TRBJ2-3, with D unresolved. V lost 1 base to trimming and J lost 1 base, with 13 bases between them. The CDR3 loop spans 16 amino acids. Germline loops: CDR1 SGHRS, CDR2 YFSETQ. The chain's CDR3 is CASSLWAGWGTDTQYF. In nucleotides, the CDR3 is TGCGCCAGCAGCTTGTGGGCCGGCTGGGGCACAGATACGCAGTATTTT.

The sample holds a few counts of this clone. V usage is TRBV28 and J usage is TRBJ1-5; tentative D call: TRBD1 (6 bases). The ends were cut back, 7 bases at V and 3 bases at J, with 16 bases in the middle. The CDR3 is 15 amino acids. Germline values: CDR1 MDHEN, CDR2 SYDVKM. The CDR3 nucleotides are TGTGCCAGCACCTTCGAACAGGGCTCCAATCAGCCCCAGCATTTT. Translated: CASTFEQGSNQPQHF.

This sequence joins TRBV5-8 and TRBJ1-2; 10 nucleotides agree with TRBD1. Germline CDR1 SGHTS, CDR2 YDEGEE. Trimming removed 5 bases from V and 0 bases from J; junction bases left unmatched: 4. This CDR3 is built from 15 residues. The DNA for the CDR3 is TGTGCCAGCAGGGGGACAGGGGAAGCTAACTATGGCTACACCTTC. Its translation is CASRGTGEANYGYTF.

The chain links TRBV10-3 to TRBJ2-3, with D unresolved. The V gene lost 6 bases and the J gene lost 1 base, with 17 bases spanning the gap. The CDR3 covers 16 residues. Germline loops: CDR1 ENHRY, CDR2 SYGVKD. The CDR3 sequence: CAISSPWEMGTDTQYF. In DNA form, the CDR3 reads TGTGCCATCAGCTCGCCTTGGGAAATGGGCACAGATACGCAGTATTTT.

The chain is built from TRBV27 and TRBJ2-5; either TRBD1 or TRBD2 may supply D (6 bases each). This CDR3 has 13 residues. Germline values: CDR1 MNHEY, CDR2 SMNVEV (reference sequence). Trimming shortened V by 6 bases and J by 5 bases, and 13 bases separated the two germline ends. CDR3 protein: CASRIGGRETQYF. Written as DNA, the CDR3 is TGTGCCAGCAGGATCGGGGGCAGGGAGACCCAGTACTTC.

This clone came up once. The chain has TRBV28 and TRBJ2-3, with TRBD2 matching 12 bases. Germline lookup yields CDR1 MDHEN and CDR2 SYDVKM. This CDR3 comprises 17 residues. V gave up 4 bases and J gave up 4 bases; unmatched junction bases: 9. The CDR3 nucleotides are TGTGCCAGCAGTTCCCCTCCTAGCGGGGGGGCAGCAGATACGCAGTATTTT. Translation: CASSSPPSGGAADTQYF.

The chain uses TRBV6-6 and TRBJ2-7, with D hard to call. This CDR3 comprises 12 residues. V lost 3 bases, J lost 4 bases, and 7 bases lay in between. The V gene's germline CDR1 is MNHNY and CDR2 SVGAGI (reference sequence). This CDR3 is CASSYQWYEQYF. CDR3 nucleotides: TGTGCCAGCAGTTATCAGTGGTACGAGCAGTACTTC.

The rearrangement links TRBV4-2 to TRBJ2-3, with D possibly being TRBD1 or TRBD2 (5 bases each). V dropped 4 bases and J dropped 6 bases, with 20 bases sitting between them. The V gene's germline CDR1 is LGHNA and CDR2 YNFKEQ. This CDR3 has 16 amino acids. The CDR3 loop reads CASSLRGARRSDTQYF. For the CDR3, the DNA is TGTGCCAGCAGCCTAAGGGGAGCCCGAAGATCCGATACGCAGTATTTT.

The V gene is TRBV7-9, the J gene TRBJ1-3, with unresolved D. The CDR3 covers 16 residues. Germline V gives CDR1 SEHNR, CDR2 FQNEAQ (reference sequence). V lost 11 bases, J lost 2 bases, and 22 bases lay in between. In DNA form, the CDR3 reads TGTGCCTTCGGAGTAGACTTTTTTAACGCTGGAAACACCATATATTTT. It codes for CAFGVDFFNAGNTIYF.

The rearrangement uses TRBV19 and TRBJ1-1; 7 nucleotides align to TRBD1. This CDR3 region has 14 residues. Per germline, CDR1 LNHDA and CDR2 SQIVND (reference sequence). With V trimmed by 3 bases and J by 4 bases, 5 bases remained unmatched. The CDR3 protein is CASSMGQRFTEAFF. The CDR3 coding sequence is TGTGCCAGTAGTATGGGACAGCGGTTCACTGAAGCTTTCTTT.

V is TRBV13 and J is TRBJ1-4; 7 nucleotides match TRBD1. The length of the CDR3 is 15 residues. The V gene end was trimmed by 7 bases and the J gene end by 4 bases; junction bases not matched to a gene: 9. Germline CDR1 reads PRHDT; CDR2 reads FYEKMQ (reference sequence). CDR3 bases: TGTGCCAGCACCCTGGTCCGGGACAGTAATGAAAAACTGTTTTTT. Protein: CASTLVRDSNEKLFF. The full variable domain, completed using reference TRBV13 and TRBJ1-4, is AAGVIQSPRHLIKEKRETATLKCYPIPRHDTVYWYQQGPGQDPQFLISFYEKMQSDKGSIPDRFSAQQFSDYHSELNMSSLELGDSALYFCASTLVRDSNEKLFFGSGTQLSVL.

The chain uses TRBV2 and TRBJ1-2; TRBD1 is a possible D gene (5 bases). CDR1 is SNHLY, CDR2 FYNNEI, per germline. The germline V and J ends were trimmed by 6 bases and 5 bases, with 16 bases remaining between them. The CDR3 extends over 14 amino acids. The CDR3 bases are TGTGCCAGCAGGGGACCGGCGTTCGCTTATGGCTACACCTTC. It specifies CASRGPAFAYGYTF.

This chain's CDR3 is CASSLIGQASYEQYF. In DNA form, the CDR3 reads TGTGCCAGCAGCCTCATAGGACAGGCGTCCTACGAGCAGTACTTC. This sequence joins TRBV7-9 and TRBJ2-7; 7 bases fit TRBD1. Germline trimming cut 5 bases from V and 1 base from J; bases unmatched to any gene: 8. The CDR3 contains 15 residues. From germline, CDR1 is SEHNR and CDR2 FQNEAQ (reference sequence).

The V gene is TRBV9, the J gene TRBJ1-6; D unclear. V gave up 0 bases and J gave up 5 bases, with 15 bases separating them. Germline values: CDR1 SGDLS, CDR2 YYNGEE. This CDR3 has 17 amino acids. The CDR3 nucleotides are TGTGCCAGCAGCGTAGGTGGAACAAGTGCCCATAATTCACCCCTCCACTTT. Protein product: CASSVGGTSAHNSPLHF.

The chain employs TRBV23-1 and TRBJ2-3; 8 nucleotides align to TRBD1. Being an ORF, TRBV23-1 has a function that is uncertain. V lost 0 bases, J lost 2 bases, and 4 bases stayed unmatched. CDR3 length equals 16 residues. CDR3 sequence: CASSQSVTGDTDTQYF. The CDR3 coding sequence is TGCGCCAGCAGTCAATCAGTGACAGGGGACACAGATACGCAGTATTTT.

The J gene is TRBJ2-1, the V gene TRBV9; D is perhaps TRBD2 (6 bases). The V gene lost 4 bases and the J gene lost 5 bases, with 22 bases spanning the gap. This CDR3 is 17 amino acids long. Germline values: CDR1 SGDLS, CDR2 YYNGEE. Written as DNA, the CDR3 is TGTGCCAGCAGCTTTTCACCTTCGGCGGGGAAAGACAATGAGCAGTTCTTC. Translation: CASSFSPSAGKDNEQFF. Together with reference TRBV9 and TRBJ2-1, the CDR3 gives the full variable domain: DSGVTQTPKHLITATGQRVTLRCSPRSGDLSVYWYQQSLDQGLQFLIQYYNGEERAKGNILERFSAQQFPDLHSELNLSSLELGDSALYFCASSFSPSAGKDNEQFFGPGTRLTVL.

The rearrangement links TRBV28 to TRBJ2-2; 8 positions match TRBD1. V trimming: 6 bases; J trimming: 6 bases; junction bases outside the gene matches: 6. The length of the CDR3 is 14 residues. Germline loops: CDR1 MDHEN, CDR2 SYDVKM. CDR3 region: CASRVQGDAGELFF. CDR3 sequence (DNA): TGTGCCAGCAGAGTACAGGGGGATGCCGGGGAGCTGTTTTTT.

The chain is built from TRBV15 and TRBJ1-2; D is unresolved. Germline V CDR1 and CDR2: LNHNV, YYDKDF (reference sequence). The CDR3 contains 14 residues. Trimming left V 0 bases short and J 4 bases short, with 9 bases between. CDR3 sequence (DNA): TGTGCCACCAGCAGAGATAGGAGCGGCTATGGCTACACCTTC. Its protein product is CATSRDRSGYGYTF.

CDR3 amino acids: CASSPPAGEEFF. In DNA, the CDR3 is TGTGCCAGCAGCCCCCCAGCGGGGGAAGAGTTCTTC. The chain is built from TRBV7-9 and TRBJ2-1, with TRBD2 identical over 8 bases. V gave up 5 bases and J gave up 14 bases; unmatched junction bases: 8. Germline CDR1 and CDR2: SEHNR and FQNEAQ (reference sequence). The CDR3 length is 12 residues.

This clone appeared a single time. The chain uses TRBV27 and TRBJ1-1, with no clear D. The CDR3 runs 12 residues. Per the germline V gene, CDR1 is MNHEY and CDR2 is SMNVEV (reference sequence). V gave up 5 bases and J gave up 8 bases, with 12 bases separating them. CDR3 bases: TGTGCCAGCAGTCGCACGGGGAGGGAAGCTTTCTTT. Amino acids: CASSRTGREAFF.

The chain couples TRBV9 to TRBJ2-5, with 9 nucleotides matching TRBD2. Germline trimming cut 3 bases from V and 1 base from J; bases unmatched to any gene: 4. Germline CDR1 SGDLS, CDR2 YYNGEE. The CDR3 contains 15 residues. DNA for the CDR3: TGTGCCAGCAGCGCCGGGACTAGCTTCCAAGAGACCCAGTACTTC. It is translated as CASSAGTSFQETQYF.

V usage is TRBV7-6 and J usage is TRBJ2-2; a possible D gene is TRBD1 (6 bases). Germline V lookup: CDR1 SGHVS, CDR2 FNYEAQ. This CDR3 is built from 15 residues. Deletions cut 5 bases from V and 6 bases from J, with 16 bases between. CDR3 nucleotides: TGTGCCAGCAGCATCTATACGACAGGATCCGGGGAGCTGTTTTTT. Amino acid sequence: CASSIYTTGSGELFF.

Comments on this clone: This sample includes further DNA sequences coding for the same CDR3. The CDR3 DNA follows: TGCGCCAGCAGCTTGGCGGTCAGTGGGGCCAACGTCCTGACTTTC. It specifies CASSLAVSGANVLTF. The gene calls are TRBV5-1 and TRBJ2-6, with unresolved D. CDR3 length: 15 residues. CDR1 SGHRS and CDR2 YFSETQ come from the germline V gene. V lost 0 bases, J lost 3 bases, and 7 bases lay in between.

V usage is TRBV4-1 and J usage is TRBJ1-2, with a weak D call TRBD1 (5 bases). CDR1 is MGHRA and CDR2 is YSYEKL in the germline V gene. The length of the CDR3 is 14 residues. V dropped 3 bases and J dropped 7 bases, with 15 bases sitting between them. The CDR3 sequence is CASSQGGGTAGYTF. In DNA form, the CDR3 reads TGCGCCAGCAGCCAGGGCGGGGGTACAGCTGGCTACACCTTC.

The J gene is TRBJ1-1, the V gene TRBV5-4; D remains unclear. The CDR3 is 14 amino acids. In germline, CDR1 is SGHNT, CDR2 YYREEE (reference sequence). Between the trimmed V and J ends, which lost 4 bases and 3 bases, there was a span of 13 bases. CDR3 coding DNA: TGTGCCAGCAGCCGGACTGGTTTGGACACTGAAGCTTTCTTT. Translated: CASSRTGLDTEAFF. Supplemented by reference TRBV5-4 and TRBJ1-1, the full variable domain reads ETGVTQSPTHLIKTRGQQVTLRCSSQSGHNTVSWYQQALGQGPQFIFQYYREEENGRGNFPPRFSGLQFPNYSSELNVNALELDDSALYLCASSRTGLDTEAFFGQGTRLTVV.